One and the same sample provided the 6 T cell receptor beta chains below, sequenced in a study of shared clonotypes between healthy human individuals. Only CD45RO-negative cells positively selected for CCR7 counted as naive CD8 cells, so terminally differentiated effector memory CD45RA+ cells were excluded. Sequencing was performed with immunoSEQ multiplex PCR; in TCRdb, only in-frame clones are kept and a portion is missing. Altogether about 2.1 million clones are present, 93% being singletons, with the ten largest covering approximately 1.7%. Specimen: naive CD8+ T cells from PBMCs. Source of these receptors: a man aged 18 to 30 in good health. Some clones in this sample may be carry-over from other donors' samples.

The DNA for the CDR3 is TGTGCCAGCAGTTCCCCTATAGGTACAGCGGGGGCCGGGACCCAGTACTTC. This sequence encodes CASSSPIGTAGAGTQYF. The gene calls are TRBV28 and TRBJ2-5, with TRBD2 identical over 8 bases. Germline CDR1 is MDHEN and CDR2 is SYDVKM. This CDR3 region has 17 residues. V lost 4 bases, J lost 7 bases, and 17 bases stayed unmatched.

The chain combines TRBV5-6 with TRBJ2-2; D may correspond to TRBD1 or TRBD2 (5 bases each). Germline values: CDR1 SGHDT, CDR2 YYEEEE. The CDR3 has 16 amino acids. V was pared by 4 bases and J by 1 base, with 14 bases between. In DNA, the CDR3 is TGTGCCAGCAGCCACGGGGACCTACTGAACACCGGGGAGCTGTTTTTT. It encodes CASSHGDLLNTGELFF.

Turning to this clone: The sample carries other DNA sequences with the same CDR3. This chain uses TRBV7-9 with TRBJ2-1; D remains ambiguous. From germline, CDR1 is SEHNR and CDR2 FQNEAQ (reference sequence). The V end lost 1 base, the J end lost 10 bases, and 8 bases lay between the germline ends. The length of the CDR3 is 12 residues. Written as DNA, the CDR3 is TGTGCCAGCAGCTTAGGAGGTAGGGAGCAGTTCTTC. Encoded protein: CASSLGGREQFF.

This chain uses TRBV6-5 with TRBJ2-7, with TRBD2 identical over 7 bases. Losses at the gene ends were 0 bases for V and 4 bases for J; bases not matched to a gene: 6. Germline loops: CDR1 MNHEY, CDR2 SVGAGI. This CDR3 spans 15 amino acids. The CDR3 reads CASSYSEGGEYEQYF. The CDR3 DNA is TGTGCCAGCAGTTACTCGGAGGGAGGGGAATACGAGCAGTACTTC.

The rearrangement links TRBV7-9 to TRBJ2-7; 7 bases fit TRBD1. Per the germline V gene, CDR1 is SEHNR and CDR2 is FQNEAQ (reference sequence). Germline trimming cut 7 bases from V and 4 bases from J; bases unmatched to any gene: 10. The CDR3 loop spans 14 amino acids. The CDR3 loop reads CASNQRQGPYEQYF. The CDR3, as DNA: TGTGCCAGCAACCAACGACAGGGACCTTACGAGCAGTACTTC.

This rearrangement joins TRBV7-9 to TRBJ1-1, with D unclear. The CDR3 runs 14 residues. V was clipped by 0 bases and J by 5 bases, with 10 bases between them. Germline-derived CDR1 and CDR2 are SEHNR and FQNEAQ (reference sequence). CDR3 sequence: CASSLALHGTEAFF. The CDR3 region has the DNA TGTGCCAGCAGCTTAGCTTTACACGGAACTGAAGCTTTCTTT.